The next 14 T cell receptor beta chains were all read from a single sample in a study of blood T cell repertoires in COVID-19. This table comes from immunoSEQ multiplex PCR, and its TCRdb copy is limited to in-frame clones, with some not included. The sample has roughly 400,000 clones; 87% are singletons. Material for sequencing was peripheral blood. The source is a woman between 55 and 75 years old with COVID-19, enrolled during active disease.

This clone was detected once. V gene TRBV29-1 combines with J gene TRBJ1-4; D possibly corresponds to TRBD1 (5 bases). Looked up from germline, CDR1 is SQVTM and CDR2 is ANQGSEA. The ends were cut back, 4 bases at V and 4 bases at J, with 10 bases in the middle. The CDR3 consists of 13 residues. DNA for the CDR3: TGCAGCGTTGCCAGGGCAAGTAATGAAAAACTGTTTTTT. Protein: CSVARASNEKLFF.

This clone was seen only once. CDR3 sequence reads: CASSNPSGGGETQYF. DNA for the CDR3: TGTGCCAGTAGTAACCCCTCCGGGGGGGGAGAGACCCAGTACTTC. The gene calls are TRBV19 and TRBJ2-5; 8 bases map to TRBD2. This CDR3 has 15 amino acids. CDR1 and CDR2 from the germline V gene are LNHDA and SQIVND (reference sequence). J lost 4 bases, V lost 4 bases, and 8 bases had no gene match.

The CDR3 nucleotides are TGCGCCAGCAGCCAAGGGGCAAATCAGCCCCAGCATTTT. Amino acids: CASSQGANQPQHF. This sequence joins TRBV4-1 and TRBJ1-5; D call uncertain. Germline loops: CDR1 MGHRA, CDR2 YSYEKL. The CDR3 is 13 residues long. V lost 1 base to trimming and J lost 4 bases, with 5 bases between them.

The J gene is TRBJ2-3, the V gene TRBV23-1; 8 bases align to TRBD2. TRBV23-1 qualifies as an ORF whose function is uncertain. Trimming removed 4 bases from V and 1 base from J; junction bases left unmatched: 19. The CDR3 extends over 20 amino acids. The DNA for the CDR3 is TGCGCCAGCAGTCCCCCGGGGGGGGCGGGGGACCAACTTTGCACAGATACGCAGTATTTT. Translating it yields CASSPPGGAGDQLCTDTQYF.

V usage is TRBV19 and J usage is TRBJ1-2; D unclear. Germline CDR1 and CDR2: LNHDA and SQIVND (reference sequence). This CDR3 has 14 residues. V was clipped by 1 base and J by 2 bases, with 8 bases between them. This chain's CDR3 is CASSIVGGNYGYTF. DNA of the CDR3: TGTGCCAGTAGTATAGTAGGCGGAAACTATGGCTACACCTTC.

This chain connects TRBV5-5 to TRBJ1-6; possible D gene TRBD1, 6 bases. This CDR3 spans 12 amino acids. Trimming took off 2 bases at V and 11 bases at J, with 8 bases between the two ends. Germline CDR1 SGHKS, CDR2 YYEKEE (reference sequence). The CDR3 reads CASSLQGPPLHF. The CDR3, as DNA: TGTGCCAGCAGCTTACAGGGACCACCCCTCCACTTT.

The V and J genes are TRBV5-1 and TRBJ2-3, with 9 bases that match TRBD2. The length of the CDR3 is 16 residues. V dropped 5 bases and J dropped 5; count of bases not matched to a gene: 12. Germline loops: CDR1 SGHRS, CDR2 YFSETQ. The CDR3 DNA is TGCGCCAGCAGAGGGGCGGGGGGGCCCACATTAGATACGCAGTATTTT. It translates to CASRGAGGPTLDTQYF.

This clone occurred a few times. The CDR3 nucleotides are TGTGCCACCAGCAGAGATAAGGGGACAGGGTTGGCAGATACGCAGTATTTT. Its translation is CATSRDKGTGLADTQYF. The chain combines TRBV15 with TRBJ2-3; 9 positions agree with TRBD1. The CDR3 is made up of 17 amino acids. Looked up from germline, CDR1 is LNHNV and CDR2 is YYDKDF (reference sequence). V shed 0 bases and J 4 bases; nucleotides not matched to a gene: 8.

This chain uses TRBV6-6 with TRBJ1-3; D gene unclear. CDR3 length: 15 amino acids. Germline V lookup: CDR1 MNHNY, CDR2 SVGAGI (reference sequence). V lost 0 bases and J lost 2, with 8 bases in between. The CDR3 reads CASSYSVSAGNTIYF. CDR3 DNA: TGTGCCAGCAGTTACTCGGTCAGTGCTGGAAACACCATATATTTT.

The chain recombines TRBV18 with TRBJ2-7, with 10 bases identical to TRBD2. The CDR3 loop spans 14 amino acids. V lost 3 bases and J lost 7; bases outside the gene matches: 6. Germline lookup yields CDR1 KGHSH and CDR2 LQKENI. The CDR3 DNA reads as TGTGCCAGCTCACCGGGGCTAGCGGGGGTTGAGCAGTACTTC. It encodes CASSPGLAGVEQYF. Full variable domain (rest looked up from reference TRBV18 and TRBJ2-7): NAGVMQNPRHLVRRRGQEARLRCSPMKGHSHVYWYRQLPEEGLKFMVYLQKENIIDESGMPKERFSAEFPKEGPSILRIQQVVRGDSAAYFCASSPGLAGVEQYFGPGTRLTVT.

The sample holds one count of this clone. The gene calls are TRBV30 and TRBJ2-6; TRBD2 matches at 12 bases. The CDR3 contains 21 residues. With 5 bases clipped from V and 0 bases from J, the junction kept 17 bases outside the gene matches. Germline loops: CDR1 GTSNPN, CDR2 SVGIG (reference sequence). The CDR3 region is CAWLHWSASGGASSGANVLTF. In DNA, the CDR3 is TGTGCCTGGCTTCATTGGTCGGCTAGCGGGGGGGCTAGCTCTGGGGCCAACGTCCTGACTTTC. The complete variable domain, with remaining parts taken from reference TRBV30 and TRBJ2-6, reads SQTIHQWPATLVQPVGSPLSLECTVEGTSNPNLYWYRQAAGRGLQLLFYSVGIGQISSEVPQNLSASRPQDRQFILSSKKLLLSDSGFYLCAWLHWSASGGASSGANVLTFGAGSRLTVL.

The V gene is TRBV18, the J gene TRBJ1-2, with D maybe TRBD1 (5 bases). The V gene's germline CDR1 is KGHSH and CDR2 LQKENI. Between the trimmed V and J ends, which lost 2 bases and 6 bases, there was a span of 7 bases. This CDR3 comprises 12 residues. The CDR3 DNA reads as TGTGCCAGCTCACCAATAGGGGATGGCTACACCTTC. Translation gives CASSPIGDGYTF.

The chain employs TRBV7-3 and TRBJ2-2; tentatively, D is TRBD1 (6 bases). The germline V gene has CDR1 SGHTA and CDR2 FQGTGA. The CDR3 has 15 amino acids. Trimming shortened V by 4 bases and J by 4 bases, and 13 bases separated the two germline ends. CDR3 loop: CASSYLTGFTGELFF. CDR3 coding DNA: TGTGCCAGCAGCTACTTGACAGGATTCACCGGGGAGCTGTTTTTT. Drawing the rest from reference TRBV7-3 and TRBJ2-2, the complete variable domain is GAGVSQTPSNKVTEKGKYVELRCDPISGHTALYWYRQSLGQGPEFLIYFQGTGAADDSGLPNDRFFAVRPEGSVSTLKIQRTERGDSAVYLCASSYLTGFTGELFFGEGSRLTVL.

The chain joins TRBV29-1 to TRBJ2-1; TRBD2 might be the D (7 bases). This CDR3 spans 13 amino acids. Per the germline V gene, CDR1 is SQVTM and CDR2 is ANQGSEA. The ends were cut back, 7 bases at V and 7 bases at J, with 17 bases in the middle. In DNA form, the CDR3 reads TGCAGCGGAGGCGGGGGCCCCCGGAATGAGCAGTTCTTC. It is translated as CSGGGGPRNEQFF.